The clone carrying this TCR beta chain has more than one count but fewer than ten. The germline gives CDR1 SGHRS, CDR2 YFSETQ. The CDR3 has 15 amino acids. Trimming cost V 4 bases and J 1 base, with 11 bases left between them. This sample was taken from a study of patients and donors after allogeneic stem cell transplantation. TCRdb independently ran MiXCR on the RT-PCR reads; one entry per CDR3 protein. The sample records 100,000 to 120,000 distinct CDR3 sequences, 35% to 45% being singletons. This sequence joins TRBV5-1 and TRBJ2-2; possible D gene TRBD1, 6 bases. Sequenced sample: blood, either unsorted or a sorted T cell fraction (not recorded which). The TCR was taken from a human donor who was either an allogeneic HSCT recipient or a stem cell or donor lymphocyte infusion donor (not recorded which). It is not recorded whose cells these are; they may come from a transplant donor. Here the CDR3 reads CASSQGLLNTGELFF. The DNA for the CDR3 is TGCGCCAGCAGCCAGGGGCTACTGAACACCGGGGAGCTGTTTTTT.